The TCR beta chain described here comes from a study of human T cells and chemical hapten exposure. Time point specified: pre-sensitization, week 0. Treatment meaning: therapeutic diphenylcyclopropenone sensitization with weekly scalp DPC. Via MiXCR, TCRdb re-called the RACE reads, giving one row per CDR3 protein. The table records 250,000 to 300,000 distinct CDR3 sequences, just under 8% of them present only once. Germline V gene data show CDR1 as DFQATT and CDR2 as SNEGSKA (reference sequence). The V and J ends lost 4 bases and 0 bases respectively, with 16 bases between them. This CDR3 has 16 residues.

This receptor was identified in a man in his late teens or twenties with alopecia areata. Some clones in this sample may be carry-over from other donors' samples. The chain combines TRBV20-1 with TRBJ1-5; D might be TRBD1 (6 bases). This specimen consisted of whole blood, obtained in connection with sensitization to the hapten diphenylcyclopropenone (DPC). CDR3 amino acids: CSANNGTPYSNQPQHF. The DNA of the CDR3 is TGCAGTGCTAACAACGGGACACCCTATAGCAATCAGCCCCAGCATTTT.